Below, one TCR beta chain is given with its context. Its antigen is currently unknown. Genomic DNA in an amount of 2 to 2.5 micrograms was extracted from cryopreserved PBMCs and used for the preparation of TCR beta libraries. The sample originates from a study of cytotoxic CD8 clonotypes in ibrutinib-treated CLL. General observations from the study: Public clonotypes were seen rarely and were contracted or stable on treatment.

The CDR3 has 14 residues. V was cut by 6 bases and J by 3 bases, with 12 bases left in between. Germline V CDR1 and CDR2: MDHEN, SYDVKM. Only in-frame clones appear in the TCRdb table, and some are missing; sequencing was by immunoSEQ multiplex PCR. The repertoire holds roughly 200,000 clones, roughly three quarters seen once, with 5.9% in the top ten. The receptor's source is a human donor with chronic lymphocytic leukemia. The V call is TRBV28, the J call TRBJ1-5, with no clear D. Sequencing used PBMCs, obtained after 12 months of ibrutinib treatment. The CDR3 coding sequence is TGTGCCAGCAGCCAGGCCAGCCTCAATCAGCCCCAGCATTTT. Its protein product is CASSQASLNQPQHF.